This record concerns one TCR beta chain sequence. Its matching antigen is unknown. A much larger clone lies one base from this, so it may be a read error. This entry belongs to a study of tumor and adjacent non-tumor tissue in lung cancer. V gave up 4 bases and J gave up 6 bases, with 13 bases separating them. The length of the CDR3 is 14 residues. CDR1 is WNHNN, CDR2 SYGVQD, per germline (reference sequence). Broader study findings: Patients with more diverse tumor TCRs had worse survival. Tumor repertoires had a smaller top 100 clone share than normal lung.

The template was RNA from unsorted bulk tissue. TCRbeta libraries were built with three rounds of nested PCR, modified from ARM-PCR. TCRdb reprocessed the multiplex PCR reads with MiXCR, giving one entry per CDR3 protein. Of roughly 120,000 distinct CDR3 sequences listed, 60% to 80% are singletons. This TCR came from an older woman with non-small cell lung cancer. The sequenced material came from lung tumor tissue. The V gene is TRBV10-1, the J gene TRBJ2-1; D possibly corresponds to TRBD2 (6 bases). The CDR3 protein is CASSATGVANEQFF. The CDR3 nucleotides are TGCGCCAGCAGTGCAACGGGAGTGGCCAATGAGCAGTTCTTC.